A selection of T cell receptor beta chains follows, all from one sample in a study of radiotherapy plus CTLA-4 blockade in lung cancer. Method: immunoSEQ multiplex PCR; TCRdb's copy keeps in-frame clones and lacks some. The sample carries 80,000 or so clones, about 78% recorded once. The sequenced sample was peripheral blood, obtained from a patient treated with radiotherapy plus ipilimumab. All receptors come from a human donor with non-small cell lung cancer who had a partial response to radiotherapy plus ipilimumab. Some clones in this sample may be carry-over from other donors' samples. Each CDR3 is given with its conserved first and last residue. The D gene is left open where the match is weak. Clone size, where shown, is once, few, many, or a class for clones that have expanded.

v_gene	j_gene	d_gene	abundance	CDR3nt	CDR3aa
TRBV29-1	TRBJ2-7	TRBD2	-	TGCAGCGTAGAGGAAGCGGGAGCCCTGGGCGAGCAGTACTTC	CSVEEAGALGEQYF
TRBV6-5	TRBJ2-1	TRBD2	few	TGTGCCAGCAGTTACGGGACTAGCGCATACAATGAGCAGTTCTTC	CASSYGTSAYNEQFF
TRBV7-3	TRBJ2-5	TRBD1	-	TGTGCCAGCACCACGACAGGGGGGGATTGGGAGACCCAGTACTTC	CASTTTGGDWETQYF
TRBV9	TRBJ1-4	TRBD1	-	TGTGCCAGCAGTGAGACAGGGGCTGGCTCCCGGGAAAAACTGTTTTTT	CASSETGAGSREKLFF
TRBV11-3	TRBJ2-3	TRBD2	-	TGTGCCAGCAGCTTGGGCGCGGCGGGGGGGCGCACAGATACGCAGTATTTT	CASSLGAAGGRTDTQYF
TRBV27	TRBJ2-3	-	-	TGTGCCAGCAGTTTCCGGGCTTGGGATAGGAGGGATACGCAGTATTTT	CASSFRAWDRRDTQYF
TRBV6-6	TRBJ1-6	-	-	TGTGCCACCACGTATGGAGAGGGTGTCACGGAGTCACCCCTCCACTTT	CATTYGEGVTESPLHF
TRBV19	TRBJ1-5	-	few	TGTGCCAGTGAGGACGGACTTGCGGGGCCCCAGCATTTT	CASEDGLAGPQHF
TRBV13	TRBJ1-1	-	-	TGTGCCAGCAGCTTAGGGAGCACTGAAGCTTTCTTT	CASSLGSTEAFF
TRBV6-1	TRBJ1-2	-	-	TGTGCCAGCAGTGAAGCCCAGACAGGTATCTATGGCTACACCTTC	CASSEAQTGIYGYTF
TRBV7-6	TRBJ2-7	-	-	TGTGCCAGCAGCTTAGTTAGCGGCAGGGTGGCAAGCGAGCAGTACTTC	CASSLVSGRVASEQYF
TRBV4-3	TRBJ2-7	TRBD2	few	TGCGCCAGCAGCCCGATCGCGGGGGGGGCCTCCTACGAGCAGTACTTC	CASSPIAGGASYEQYF
TRBV5-1	TRBJ2-5	-	-	TGCGCCAGCAGCGGGTCCGGGGTTGCGGAGACCCAGTACTTC	CASSGSGVAETQYF
TRBV4-2	TRBJ2-1	TRBD2	-	TGTGCCAGCAGCCAAGAACGTGTCTGGCGGGGGGGCCCGGCCTACAATGAGCAGTTCTTC	CASSQERVWRGGPAYNEQFF
TRBV28	TRBJ2-1	TRBD1	-	TGTGCCAGCAGCGCACCCCCTCGGGACAGTCCCAATGAGCAGTTCTTC	CASSAPPRDSPNEQFF
TRBV25-1	TRBJ1-5	TRBD1	few	TGTGCCAGCAGTGAGGGACAGGGCGACGTCCCCCAGCATTTT	CASSEGQGDVPQHF
TRBV28	TRBJ1-3	-	-	TGTGCCAGCAGTTTACTCAGCTCTGGAAACACCATATATTTT	CASSLLSSGNTIYF
TRBV5-4	TRBJ1-2	TRBD1	-	TGTGCCAGCAGCTTGGGCTGGACAGGGGAAGTTGGCTACACCTTC	CASSLGWTGEVGYTF
TRBV6-6	TRBJ1-2	-	-	TGTGCCAGCATCCCCGCGCTAGGGGGAGATAACTATGGCTACACCTTC	CASIPALGGDNYGYTF
TRBV5-1	TRBJ1-2	-	-	TGCGCCAGCAGCGAGACAGTCGGATATGGCTACACCTTC	CASSETVGYGYTF
TRBV30	TRBJ2-2	-	-	TGTGCCTGGAGTGTACGGGGGGCCACCGGGGAGCTGTTTTTT	CAWSVRGATGELFF
TRBV7-3	TRBJ1-4	-	-	TGTGCCAGCAGGGAGGGGATTACGACTAATGAAAAACTGTTTTTT	CASREGITTNEKLFF
TRBV30	TRBJ1-1	TRBD1	-	TGTGCCTGGAGTCGAACAGGGGTGCACACTGAAGCTTTCTTT	CAWSRTGVHTEAFF
TRBV6-1	TRBJ2-3	TRBD2	-	TGTGCCAGCAGTGCGGGGACTAGCGGGATGGGGACCACAGATACGCAGTATTTT	CASSAGTSGMGTTDTQYF
TRBV7-2	TRBJ2-1	-	-	TGTGCCAGCAGCCTCACCGTAGGAGCCGAGCAGTTCTTC	CASSLTVGAEQFF